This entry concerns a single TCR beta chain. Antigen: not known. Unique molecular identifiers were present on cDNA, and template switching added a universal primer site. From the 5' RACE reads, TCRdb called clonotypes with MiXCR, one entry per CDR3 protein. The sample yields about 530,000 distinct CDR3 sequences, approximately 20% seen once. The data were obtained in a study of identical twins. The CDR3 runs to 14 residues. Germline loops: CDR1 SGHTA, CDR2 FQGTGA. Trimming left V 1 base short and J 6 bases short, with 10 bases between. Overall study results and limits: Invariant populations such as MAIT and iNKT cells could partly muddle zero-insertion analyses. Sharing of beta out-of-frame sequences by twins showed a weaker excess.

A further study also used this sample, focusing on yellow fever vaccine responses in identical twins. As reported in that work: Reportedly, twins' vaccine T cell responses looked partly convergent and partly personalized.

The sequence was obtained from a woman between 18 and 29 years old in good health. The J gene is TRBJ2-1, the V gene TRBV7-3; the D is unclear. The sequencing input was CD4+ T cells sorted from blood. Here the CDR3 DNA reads TGTGCCAGCAGCTTAAAGGCAGGCGGCAATGAGCAGTTCTTC. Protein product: CASSLKAGGNEQFF.